This is a list of T cell receptor beta chains from one sample in a study of blood T cells in healthy people across ages. TCRdb passed the 5' RACE reads through MiXCR, listing each CDR3 protein once. The table lists fewer than 750,000 distinct CDR3 sequences, around 48% of them singletons. The specimen sequenced was blood. These receptors were collected from a man older than 75 in good health. The CDR3 runs from the conserved cysteine through the conserved F or W. Each record gives: clone size, D gene, V gene, J gene, CDR3 protein, CDR3 DNA. The D gene is left open where the match is weak. Only some rows state a clone size, as once, few, many or a class for expanded clones.

size: .; D: .; V: TRBV20-1; J: TRBJ2-5; CDR3: CSARQGLQGQYF; DNA: TGCAGTGCTAGACAGGGGCTTCAGGGGCAGTACTTC
size: .; D: TRBD1; V: TRBV11-3; J: TRBJ2-3; CDR3: CASSARTGSDTQYF; DNA: TGTGCCAGCAGCGCAAGGACAGGGTCCGATACGCAGTATTTT
size: .; D: TRBD2; V: TRBV7-9; J: TRBJ2-3; CDR3: CASSLVGLAPRADTQYF; DNA: TGTGCCAGCAGCTTAGTAGGACTAGCCCCGAGGGCGGATACGCAGTATTTT
size: .; D: .; V: TRBV6-6; J: TRBJ2-3; CDR3: CASTLNPDTQYF; DNA: TGTGCCAGCACCCTTAACCCAGATACGCAGTATTTT
size: .; D: .; V: TRBV28; J: TRBJ2-5; CDR3: CASRGGGSGQETQYF; DNA: TGTGCCAGCAGAGGTGGCGGCAGCGGACAAGAGACCCAGTACTTC
size: .; D: TRBD1; V: TRBV7-2; J: TRBJ2-1; CDR3: CACSLGQGAYEQFF; DNA: TGTGCCTGCAGCTTAGGGCAGGGGGCGTATGAGCAGTTCTTC
size: few; D: TRBD1; V: TRBV12-3/TRBV12-4; J: TRBJ1-2; CDR3: CASSFQGEYYGYTF; DNA: TGTGCCAGCAGTTTTCAGGGGGAGTACTATGGCTACACCTTC
size: .; D: TRBD1; V: TRBV7-2; J: TRBJ2-7; CDR3: CASSSHRGRYEQYF; DNA: TGTGCCAGCAGCTCCCACAGGGGCCGGTACGAGCAGTACTTC
size: once; D: .; V: TRBV9; J: TRBJ2-3; CDR3: CASSGLPPNTQYF; DNA: TGTGCCAGCAGCGGCCTTCCGCCAAATACGCAGTATTTT
size: few; D: .; V: TRBV20-1; J: TRBJ1-4; CDR3: CSADRGNEKLFF; DNA: TGCAGTGCGGACAGAGGGAATGAAAAACTGTTTTTT
size: .; D: TRBD1; V: TRBV5-1; J: TRBJ2-5; CDR3: CASSPGGTGGSQETQYF; DNA: TGCGCCAGCAGCCCGGGCGGGACAGGGGGATCCCAAGAGACCCAGTACTTC
size: .; D: .; V: TRBV20-1; J: TRBJ2-7; CDR3: CSASRTGDGLYEQYF; DNA: TGCAGTGCTAGTCGTACAGGGGACGGACTATACGAGCAGTACTTC
size: few; D: .; V: TRBV28; J: TRBJ1-2; CDR3: CASSLRQVTLYGYTF; DNA: TGTGCCAGCAGTCTGCGACAAGTGACCTTATATGGCTACACCTTC
size: .; D: .; V: TRBV20-1; J: TRBJ2-1; CDR3: CSARVPLVGEQFF; DNA: TGCAGTGCTAGAGTGCCCCTCGTGGGGGAGCAGTTCTTC
size: once; D: .; V: TRBV9; J: TRBJ1-2; CDR3: CASSVLSNPNYGYTF; DNA: TGTGCCAGCAGCGTACTCTCCAACCCAAACTATGGCTACACCTTC
size: once; D: .; V: TRBV20-1; J: TRBJ1-6; CDR3: CSARDLDGDSSYNSPLHF; DNA: TGCAGTGCTAGAGATCTCGACGGGGATAGCTCCTATAATTCACCCCTCCACTTT
size: .; D: .; V: TRBV28; J: TRBJ2-1; CDR3: CASGAAEYNEQFF; DNA: TGTGCCAGCGGGGCGGCAGAATACAATGAGCAGTTCTTC
size: few; D: .; V: TRBV7-2; J: TRBJ2-7; CDR3: CASSLTRNSYEQYF; DNA: TGTGCCAGCAGCCTTACACGAAACTCCTACGAGCAGTACTTC
size: few; D: TRBD2; V: TRBV29-1; J: TRBJ2-7; CDR3: CSVSQLAGGPGYEQYF; DNA: TGCAGCGTTTCGCAACTAGCGGGAGGGCCTGGCTACGAGCAGTACTTC
size: .; D: .; V: TRBV7-2; J: TRBJ2-7; CDR3: CASSFLGAGWDDEQYF; DNA: TGTGCCAGCAGCTTTCTGGGTGCAGGGTGGGACGACGAGCAGTACTTC